This T cell receptor (beta chain) was captured in a study of T cell changes during pregnancy in multiple sclerosis (dated by TCRdb to the late 2010s). With regard to the full study: The study looked at changes in the T cell repertoire across pregnancy in women with multiple sclerosis.

About this clone itself: Its antigen is currently not known. Qualities for individual bases were not recorded, and no much larger clone is one base off.

To prepare the library, the immunoSEQ multiplex PCR assay was applied. TCRdb obtained this table from immuneACCESS and retained in-frame rearrangements with V and J assigned. These tables miss some clones; where compared with another copy, unresolved V genes account for less than half of the shortfall, and the remainder is unexplained. The sample includes 55,000 to 65,000 clones, with 75% to 90% observed a single time. The top ten clonotypes cover 0.89% of the sample. Looking up the germline V gene (reference sequence) yields CDR1 SEHNR and CDR2 FQNEAQ. Trimming at the junction amounts to 3 bases on V and 1 base on J, and the germline ends lie 6 bases apart. Measured from the cysteine to the phenylalanine, the CDR3 is 13 residues long. CDR3 DNA is the only sequence kept; it has 39 bases, read in frame from the first base.

The specimen comprised peripheral blood, sampled in the first trimester of pregnancy. This clonotype was sampled from a female donor in good health, enrolled as a control in a pregnancy study. The chain is made from TRBV7-9 and TRBJ1-1, with the D gene call left open. The CDR3 protein is CASSFEQNTEAFF. The DNA sequence reads TGTGCCAGCAGCTTTGAACAGAACACTGAAGCTTTCTTT.